This T cell receptor (beta chain) was obtained from a study of Ad26.COV2.S vaccination and SARS-CoV-2 variants. Study results and limitations: Among vaccine recipients, spike-specific TCR breadth exceeded that of placebo recipients. Reports say spike-specific CD8+ and CD4+ T cell responses covered substantial breadth after vaccination. Across vaccine and placebo recipients, the breadth of non-spike TCRs was similar.

This clone came up once. What it recognizes is unknown. Here immunoSEQ multiplex PCR was the method, and the copy in TCRdb shows in-frame clones only, minus some. Of about 500,000 clones listed, around 89% were seen once; the top ten hold 1.7%. The CDR3 has 16 amino acids. Germline assignment: CDR1 ENHRY and CDR2 SYGVKD. Unmatched junction bases numbered 4, after V lost 0 bases and J lost 3 bases. Treatment described: some 20 received Ad26.COV2.S at low or high dose, single or two shots; roughly five received placebo; per-sample allocation not given. Sampling happened 63 days after the first vaccine or placebo injection. Boston hosted the donor, who was an adult aged 18-55 years.

This chain connects TRBV10-3 to TRBJ1-4; 7 bases are a match to TRBD1. The TCR comes from a person between 18 and 60 years old who received the Ad26.COV2.S COVID-19 vaccine or a placebo. The sample in question was peripheral blood, obtained in a trial of Ad26.COV2.S vaccine versus placebo. CDR3 nucleotides: TGTGCCATCAGTGAGTCGAAGGGGGCCTCTAATGAAAAACTGTTTTTT. It is translated as CAISESKGASNEKLFF.